This TCR beta chain comes out of a study of technical replicates of blood from several donors. Sequenced by immunoSEQ multiplex PCR; TCRdb stores in-frame clones only, minus some. Seen here are just over 75,000 clones, 85% to 95% observed once, and the top ten hold 0.41%. The source of this sequence is a human donor in good health. The specimen was T cells isolated from PBMCs.

This chain's CDR3 is CATKTIERGGQPQHF. For the CDR3, the DNA is TGTGCCACCAAAACTATCGAGAGAGGGGGCCAGCCCCAGCATTTT. The gene calls are TRBV19 and TRBJ1-5; 7 bases map to TRBD1. The CDR3 covers 15 residues. Germline CDR1 is LNHDA and CDR2 is SQIVND (reference sequence). The junction had 16 bases not matched to a gene; V was cut back by 10 bases and J by 7 bases.